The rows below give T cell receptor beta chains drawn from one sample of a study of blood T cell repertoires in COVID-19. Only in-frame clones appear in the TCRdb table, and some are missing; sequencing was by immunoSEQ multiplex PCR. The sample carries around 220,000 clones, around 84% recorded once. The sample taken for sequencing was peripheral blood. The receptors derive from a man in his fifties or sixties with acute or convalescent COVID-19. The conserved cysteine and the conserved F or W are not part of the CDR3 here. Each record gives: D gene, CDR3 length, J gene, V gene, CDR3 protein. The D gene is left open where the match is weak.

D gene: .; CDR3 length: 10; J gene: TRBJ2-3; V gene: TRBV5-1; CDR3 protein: ASSGVTDTQY
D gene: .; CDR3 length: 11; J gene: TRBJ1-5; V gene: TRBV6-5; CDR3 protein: ASSYDTTQPQH
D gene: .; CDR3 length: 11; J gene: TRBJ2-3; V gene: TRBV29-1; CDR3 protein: SARKQSTDTQY
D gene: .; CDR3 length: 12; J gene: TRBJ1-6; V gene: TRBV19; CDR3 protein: ASSLTRGNSPLH
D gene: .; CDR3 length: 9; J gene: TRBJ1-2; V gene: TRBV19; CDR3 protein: ATGANYGYT
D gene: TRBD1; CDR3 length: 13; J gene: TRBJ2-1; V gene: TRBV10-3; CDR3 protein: AISDPRTGGSKQF
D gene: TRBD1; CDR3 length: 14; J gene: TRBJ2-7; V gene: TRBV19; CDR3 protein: ASSTRTGVLPYEQY
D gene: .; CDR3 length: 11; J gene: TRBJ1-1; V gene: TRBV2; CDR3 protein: ASSGMGYTEAF
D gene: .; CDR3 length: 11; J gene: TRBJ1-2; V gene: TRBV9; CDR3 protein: ASSVGGNYGYT
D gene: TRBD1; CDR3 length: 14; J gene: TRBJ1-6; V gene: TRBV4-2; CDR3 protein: ASSHDRDSYNSPLH
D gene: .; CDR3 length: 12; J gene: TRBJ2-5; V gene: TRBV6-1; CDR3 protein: ASSEAGTPETQY
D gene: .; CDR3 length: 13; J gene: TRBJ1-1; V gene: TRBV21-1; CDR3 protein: ASSKTQGSGTEAF
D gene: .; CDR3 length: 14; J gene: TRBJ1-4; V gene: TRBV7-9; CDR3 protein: ASSSPLDRFDEKLF
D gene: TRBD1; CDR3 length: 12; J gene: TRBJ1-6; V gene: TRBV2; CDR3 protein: ASRADRVRSPLH
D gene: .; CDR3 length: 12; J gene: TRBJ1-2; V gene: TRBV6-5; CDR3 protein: ASSTGGVDYGYT
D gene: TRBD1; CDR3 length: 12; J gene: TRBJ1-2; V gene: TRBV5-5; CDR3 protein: ASSSGQGYYGYT
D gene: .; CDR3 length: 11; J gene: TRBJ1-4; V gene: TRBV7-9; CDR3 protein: ASTSGRGEKLF
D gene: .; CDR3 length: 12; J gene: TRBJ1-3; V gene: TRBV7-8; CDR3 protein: ASRLDNSGNTIY
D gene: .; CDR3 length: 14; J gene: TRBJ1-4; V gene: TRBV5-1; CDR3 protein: ASSSGRGTTNEKLF
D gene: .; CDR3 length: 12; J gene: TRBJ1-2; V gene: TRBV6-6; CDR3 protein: ASSPGGGFGGYT
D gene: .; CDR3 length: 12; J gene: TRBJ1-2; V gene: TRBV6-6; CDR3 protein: ASSYSEGFYGYT
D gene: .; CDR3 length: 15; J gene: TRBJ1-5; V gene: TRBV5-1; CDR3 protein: ASSLVPGASSNQPQH
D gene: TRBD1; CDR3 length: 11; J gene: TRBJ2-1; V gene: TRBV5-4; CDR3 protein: ASSPGQANEQF
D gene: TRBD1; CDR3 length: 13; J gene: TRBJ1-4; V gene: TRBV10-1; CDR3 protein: ASSPRTGTGEKLF
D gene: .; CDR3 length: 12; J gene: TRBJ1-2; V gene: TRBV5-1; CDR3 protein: ASSLSLRVYGYT
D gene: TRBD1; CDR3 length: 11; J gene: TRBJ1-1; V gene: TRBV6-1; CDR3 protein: ASSDENRGEAF
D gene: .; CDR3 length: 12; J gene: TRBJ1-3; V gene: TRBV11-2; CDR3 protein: ASSPGTTGNTIY
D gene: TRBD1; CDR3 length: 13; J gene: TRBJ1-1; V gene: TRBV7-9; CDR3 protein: ASSPGTGLDTEAF
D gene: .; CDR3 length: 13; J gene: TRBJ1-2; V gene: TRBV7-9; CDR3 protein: ASSLRGTPNYGYT
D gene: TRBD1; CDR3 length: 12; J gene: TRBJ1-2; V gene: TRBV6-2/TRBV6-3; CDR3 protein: ASSYGTGGYGYT
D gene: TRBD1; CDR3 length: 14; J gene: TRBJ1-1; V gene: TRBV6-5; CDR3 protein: ASSYSPRDRKTEAF
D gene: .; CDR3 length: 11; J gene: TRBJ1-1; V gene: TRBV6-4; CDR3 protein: ASSLGSGTEAF
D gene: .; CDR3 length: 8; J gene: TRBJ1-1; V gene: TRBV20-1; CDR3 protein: SASPSQGF
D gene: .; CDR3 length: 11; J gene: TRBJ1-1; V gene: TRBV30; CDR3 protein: AWGHTVNTEAF
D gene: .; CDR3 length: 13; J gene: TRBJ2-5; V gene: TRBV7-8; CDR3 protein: ASSAGPRGGETQY
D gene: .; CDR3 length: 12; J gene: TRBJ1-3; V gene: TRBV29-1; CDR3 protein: SAMRYSSGNTIY
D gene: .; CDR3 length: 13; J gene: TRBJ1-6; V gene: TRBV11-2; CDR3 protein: ASSLGGQGNSPLH
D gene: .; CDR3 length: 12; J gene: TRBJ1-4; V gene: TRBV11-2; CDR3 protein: ASSPRLGGEKLF
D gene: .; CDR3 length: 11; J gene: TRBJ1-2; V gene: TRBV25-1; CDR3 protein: ASNTGTPMGYT
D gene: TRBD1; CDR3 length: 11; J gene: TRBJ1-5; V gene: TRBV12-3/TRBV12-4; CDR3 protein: ASSTGGNQPQH
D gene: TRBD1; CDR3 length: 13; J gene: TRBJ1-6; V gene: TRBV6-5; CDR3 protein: ASSYGTGGSSPLH
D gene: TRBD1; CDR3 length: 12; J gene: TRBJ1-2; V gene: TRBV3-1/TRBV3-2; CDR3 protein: ASSQGDRGPGYT
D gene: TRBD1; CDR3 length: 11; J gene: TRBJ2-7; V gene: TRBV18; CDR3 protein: ASSPNRDSEQY
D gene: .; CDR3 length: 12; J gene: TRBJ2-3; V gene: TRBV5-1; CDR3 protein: ASSILTGTDTQY
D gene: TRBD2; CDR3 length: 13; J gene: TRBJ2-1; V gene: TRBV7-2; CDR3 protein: ASSLRRGGINEQF
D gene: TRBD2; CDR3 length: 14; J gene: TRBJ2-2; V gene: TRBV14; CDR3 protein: ASSQRLAGNTGELF
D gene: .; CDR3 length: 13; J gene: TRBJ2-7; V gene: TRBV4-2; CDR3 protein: ASSQEYNRPGEQY
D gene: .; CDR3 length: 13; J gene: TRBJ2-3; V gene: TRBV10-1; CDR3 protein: ASSAPDSSTDTQY
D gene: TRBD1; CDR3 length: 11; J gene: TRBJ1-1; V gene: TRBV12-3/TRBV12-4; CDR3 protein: ASSLRQGSEAF
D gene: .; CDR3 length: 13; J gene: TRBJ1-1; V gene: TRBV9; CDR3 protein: ASSARGTYNTEAF
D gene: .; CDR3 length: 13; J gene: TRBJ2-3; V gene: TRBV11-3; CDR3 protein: ASSPRKGPVDTQY
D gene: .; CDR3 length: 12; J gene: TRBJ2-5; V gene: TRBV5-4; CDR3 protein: ASSLVSVQETQY